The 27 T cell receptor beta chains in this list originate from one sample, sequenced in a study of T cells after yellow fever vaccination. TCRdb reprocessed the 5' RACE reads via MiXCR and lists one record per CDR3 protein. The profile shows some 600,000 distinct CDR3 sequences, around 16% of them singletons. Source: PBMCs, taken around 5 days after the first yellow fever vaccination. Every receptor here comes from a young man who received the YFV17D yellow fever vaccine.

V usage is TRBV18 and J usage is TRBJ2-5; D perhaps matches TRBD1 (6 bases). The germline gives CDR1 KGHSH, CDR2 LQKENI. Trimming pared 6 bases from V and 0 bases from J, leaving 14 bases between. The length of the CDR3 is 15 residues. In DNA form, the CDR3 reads TGTGCCAGCTCGCCCACGACAGGTTACCAAGAGACCCAGTACTTC. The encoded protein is CASSPTTGYQETQYF. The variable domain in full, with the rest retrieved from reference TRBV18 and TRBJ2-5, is NAGVMQNPRHLVRRRGQEARLRCSPMKGHSHVYWYRQLPEEGLKFMVYLQKENIIDESGMPKERFSAEFPKEGPSILRIQQVVRGDSAAYFCASSPTTGYQETQYFGPGTRLLVL.

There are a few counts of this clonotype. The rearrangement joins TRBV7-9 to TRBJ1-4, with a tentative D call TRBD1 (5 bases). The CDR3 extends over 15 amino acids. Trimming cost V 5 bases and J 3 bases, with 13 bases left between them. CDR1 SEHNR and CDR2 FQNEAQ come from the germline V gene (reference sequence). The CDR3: CASSLGHTANEKLFF. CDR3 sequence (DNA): TGTGCCAGCAGCCTAGGACACACCGCTAATGAAAAACTGTTTTTT. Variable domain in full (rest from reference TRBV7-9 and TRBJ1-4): DTGVSQNPRHKITKRGQNVTFRCDPISEHNRLYWYRQTLGQGPEFLTYFQNEAQLEKSRLLSDRFSAERPKGSFSTLEIQRTEQGDSAMYLCASSLGHTANEKLFFGSGTQLSVL.

CDR3 DNA: TGCGCCAGCAGTGAGCACGGCTCCTACGAGCAGTACGTC. Its protein is CASSEHGSYEQYV. The V and J genes are TRBV10-2 and TRBJ2-7; D is undetermined. The germline V and J ends were trimmed by 2 bases and 0 bases, with 5 bases remaining between them. Germline CDR1 and CDR2: WSHSY and SAAADI. This CDR3 contains 13 residues.

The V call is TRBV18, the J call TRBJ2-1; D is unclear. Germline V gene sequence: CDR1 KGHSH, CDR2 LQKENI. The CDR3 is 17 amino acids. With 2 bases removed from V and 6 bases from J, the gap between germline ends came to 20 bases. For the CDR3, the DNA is TGTGCCAGCTCACCAAGTATCTCGGCAGACGGGCCCAATGAGCAGTTCTTC. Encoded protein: CASSPSISADGPNEQFF.

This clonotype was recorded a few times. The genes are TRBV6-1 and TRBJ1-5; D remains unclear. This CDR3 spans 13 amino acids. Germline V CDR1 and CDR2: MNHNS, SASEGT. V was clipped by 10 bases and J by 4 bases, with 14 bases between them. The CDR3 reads CATAGGRNQPQHF. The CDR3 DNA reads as TGTGCCACCGCCGGAGGGCGGAATCAGCCCCAGCATTTT.

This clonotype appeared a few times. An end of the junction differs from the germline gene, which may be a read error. In DNA form, the CDR3 reads TGTGCCAGCAGTGAACTTCCATTAGGAGGAGAGGCCCAGTACTTC. It specifies CASSELPLGGEAQYF. The rearrangement links TRBV2 to TRBJ2-5; possible D gene TRBD2, 5 bases. Germline CDR1 SNHLY, CDR2 FYNNEI. This CDR3 spans 15 amino acids.

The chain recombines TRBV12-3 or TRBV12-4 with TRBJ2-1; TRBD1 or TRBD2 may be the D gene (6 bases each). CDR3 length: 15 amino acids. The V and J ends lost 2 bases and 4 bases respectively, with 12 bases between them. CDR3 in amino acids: CASSLLGGPYNEQFF. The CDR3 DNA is TGTGCCAGCAGTTTATTAGGGGGGCCTTACAATGAGCAGTTCTTC.

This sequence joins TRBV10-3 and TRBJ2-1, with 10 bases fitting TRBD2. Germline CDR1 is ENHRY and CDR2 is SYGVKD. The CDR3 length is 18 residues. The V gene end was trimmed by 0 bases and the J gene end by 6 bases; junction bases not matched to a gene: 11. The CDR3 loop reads CAISESAVAGGKLNEQFF. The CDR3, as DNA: TGTGCCATCAGTGAGTCGGCGGTAGCGGGGGGTAAACTCAATGAGCAGTTCTTC.

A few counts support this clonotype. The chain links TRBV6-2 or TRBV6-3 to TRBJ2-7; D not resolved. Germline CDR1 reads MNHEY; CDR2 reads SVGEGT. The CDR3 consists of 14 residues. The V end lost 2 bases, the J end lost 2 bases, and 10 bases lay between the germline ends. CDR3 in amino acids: CASSYLGIPYEQYV. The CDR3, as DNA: TGTGCCAGCAGTTACCTTGGCATCCCCTACGAGCAGTACGTC.

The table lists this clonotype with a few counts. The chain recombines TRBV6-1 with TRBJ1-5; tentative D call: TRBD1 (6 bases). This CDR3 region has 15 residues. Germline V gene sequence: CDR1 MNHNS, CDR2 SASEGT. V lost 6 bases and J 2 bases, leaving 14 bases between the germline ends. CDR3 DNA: TGTGCCAGCAGGGCGTCGGGGGCGGGCAATCAGCCCCAGCATTTT. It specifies CASRASGAGNQPQHF.

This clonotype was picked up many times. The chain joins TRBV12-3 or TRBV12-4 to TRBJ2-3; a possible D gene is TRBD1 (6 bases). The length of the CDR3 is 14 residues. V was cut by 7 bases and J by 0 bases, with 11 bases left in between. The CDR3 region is CASTPGHSTDTQYF. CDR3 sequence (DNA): TGTGCCAGCACCCCGGGACACAGCACAGATACGCAGTATTTT.

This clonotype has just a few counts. This chain's CDR3 is CASSFTDRGNYGYTF. CDR3 sequence (DNA): TGTGCCAGCAGTTTCACGGACAGGGGAAACTATGGCTACACCTTC. V and J are TRBV27 and TRBJ1-2; 9 bases map to TRBD1. After removal of 3 bases from V and 2 bases from J, the junction contained 4 bases not matched to a gene. The CDR3 contains 15 residues. Germline V lookup: CDR1 MNHEY, CDR2 SMNVEV (reference sequence).

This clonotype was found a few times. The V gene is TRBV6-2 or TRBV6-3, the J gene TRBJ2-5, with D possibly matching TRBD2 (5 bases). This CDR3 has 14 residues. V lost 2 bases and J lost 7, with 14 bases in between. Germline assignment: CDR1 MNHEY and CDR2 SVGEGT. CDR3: CASSYATSARTQYF. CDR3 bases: TGTGCCAGCAGTTACGCTACTAGTGCGCGGACCCAGTACTTC.

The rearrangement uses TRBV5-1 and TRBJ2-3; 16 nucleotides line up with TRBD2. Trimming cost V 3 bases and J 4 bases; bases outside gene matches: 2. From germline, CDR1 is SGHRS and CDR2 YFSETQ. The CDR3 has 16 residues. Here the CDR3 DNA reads TGCGCCAGCAGCTCCGGGACTAGCGGGGGGGCAGATACGCAGTATTTT. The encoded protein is CASSSGTSGGADTQYF. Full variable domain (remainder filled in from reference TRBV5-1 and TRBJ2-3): KAGVTQTPRYLIKTRGQQVTLSCSPISGHRSVSWYQQTPGQGLQFLFEYFSETQRNKGNFPGRFSGRQFSNSRSEMNVSTLELGDSALYLCASSSGTSGGADTQYFGPGTRLTVL.

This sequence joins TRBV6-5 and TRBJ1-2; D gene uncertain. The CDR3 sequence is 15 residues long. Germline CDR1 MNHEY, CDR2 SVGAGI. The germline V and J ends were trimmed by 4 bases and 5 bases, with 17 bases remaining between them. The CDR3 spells CASSSDPRPIYGYTF. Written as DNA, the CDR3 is TGTGCCAGCAGTTCCGACCCCCGGCCCATTTATGGCTACACCTTC.

The CDR3 bases are TGTGCCAGCAGCTTAGACCAGGGGACGGGTCAGCCCCAGCATTTT. Translated: CASSLDQGTGQPQHF. The chain uses TRBV11-2 and TRBJ1-5; the D gene is possibly TRBD1 (6 bases). The CDR3 spans 15 residues. Germline loops: CDR1 SGHAT, CDR2 FQNNGV. V was cut by 0 bases and J by 6 bases, with 12 bases left in between.

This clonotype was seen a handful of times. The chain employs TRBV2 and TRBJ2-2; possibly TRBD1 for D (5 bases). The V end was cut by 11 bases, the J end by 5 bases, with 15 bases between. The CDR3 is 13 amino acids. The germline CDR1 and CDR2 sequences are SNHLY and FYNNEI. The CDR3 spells CAERRGRTGELFF. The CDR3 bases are TGTGCCGAGAGAAGGGGTAGGACCGGGGAGCTGTTTTTT.

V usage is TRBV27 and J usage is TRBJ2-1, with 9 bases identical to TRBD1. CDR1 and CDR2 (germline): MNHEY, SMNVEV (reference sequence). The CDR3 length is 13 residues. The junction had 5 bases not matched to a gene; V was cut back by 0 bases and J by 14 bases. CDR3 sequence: CASSLSYRGREFF. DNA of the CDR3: TGTGCCAGCAGTTTATCGTACAGGGGGCGAGAGTTCTTC.

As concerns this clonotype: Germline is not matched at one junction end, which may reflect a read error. The CDR3 bases are TGCAGTGCTAGTCCCAGGGCCTATGGCCACACCTTC. It encodes CSASPRAYGHTF. V is TRBV20-1 and J is TRBJ1-2; D perhaps matches TRBD1 (5 bases). Germline loops: CDR1 DFQATT, CDR2 SNEGSKA (reference sequence). This CDR3 contains 12 residues.

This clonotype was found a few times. The CDR3 nucleotides read TGTGCCAGCGAACTACCTAGCACAGATACGCAGTATTTT. This gives the protein CASELPSTDTQYF. The rearrangement uses TRBV6-6 and TRBJ2-3, with D unresolved. V was pared by 8 bases and J by 0 bases, with 9 bases between. The length of the CDR3 is 13 residues. CDR1 and CDR2 from the germline V gene are MNHNY and SVGAGI (reference sequence).

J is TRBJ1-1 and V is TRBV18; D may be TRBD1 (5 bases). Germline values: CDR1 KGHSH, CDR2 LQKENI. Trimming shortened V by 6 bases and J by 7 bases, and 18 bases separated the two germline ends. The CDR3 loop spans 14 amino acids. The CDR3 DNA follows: TGTGCCAGCTCCGACTCCGGGACTCCACTTGAAGCTTTCTTT. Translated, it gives CASSDSGTPLEAFF.

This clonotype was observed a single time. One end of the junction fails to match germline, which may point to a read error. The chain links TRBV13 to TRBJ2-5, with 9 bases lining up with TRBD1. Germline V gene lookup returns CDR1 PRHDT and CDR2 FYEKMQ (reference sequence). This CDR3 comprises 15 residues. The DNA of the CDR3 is TGTGCCAGCAGCCTAGGACAGGGGAACCGGGAGACCCAGTACTTC. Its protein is CASSLGQGNRETQYF.

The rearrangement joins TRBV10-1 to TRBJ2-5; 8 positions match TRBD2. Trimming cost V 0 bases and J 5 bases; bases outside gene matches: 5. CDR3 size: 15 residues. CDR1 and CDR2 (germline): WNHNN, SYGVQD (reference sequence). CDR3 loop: CASSESGLGGETQYF. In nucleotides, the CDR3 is TGCGCCAGCAGTGAGTCGGGACTAGGAGGGGAGACCCAGTACTTC.

The CDR3: CAISAVGNTIYF. The CDR3 DNA follows: TGTGCCATCAGTGCCGTGGGAAACACCATATATTTT. The rearrangement links TRBV10-3 to TRBJ1-3; D is undetermined. Germline V gene lookup returns CDR1 ENHRY and CDR2 SYGVKD. V shed 4 bases and J shed 4 bases, with 5 bases lying between them. The CDR3 is 12 amino acids.

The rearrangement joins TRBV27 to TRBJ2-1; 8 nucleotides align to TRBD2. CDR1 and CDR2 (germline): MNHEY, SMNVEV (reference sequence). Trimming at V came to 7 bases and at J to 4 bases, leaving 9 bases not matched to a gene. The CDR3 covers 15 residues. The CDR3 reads CASTPSGGLYNEQFF. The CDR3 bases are TGTGCCAGCACCCCCAGCGGGGGCCTATACAATGAGCAGTTCTTC.

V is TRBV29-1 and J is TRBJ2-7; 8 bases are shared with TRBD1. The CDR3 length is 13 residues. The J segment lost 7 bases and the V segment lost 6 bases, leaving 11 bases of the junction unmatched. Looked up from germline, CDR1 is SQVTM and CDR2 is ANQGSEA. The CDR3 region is CSVLLQGAREQYV. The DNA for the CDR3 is TGCAGCGTCCTGCTTCAGGGGGCCCGGGAGCAGTACGTC.

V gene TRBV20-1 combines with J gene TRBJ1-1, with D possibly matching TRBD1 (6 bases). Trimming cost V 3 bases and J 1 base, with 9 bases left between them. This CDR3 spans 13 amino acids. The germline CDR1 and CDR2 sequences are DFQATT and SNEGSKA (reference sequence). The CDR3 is CSARDSQNTEAFF. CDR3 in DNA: TGCAGTGCTAGGGACAGCCAGAACACTGAAGCTTTCTTT.